This T cell receptor (beta chain) was sequenced during a study of cytomegalovirus exposure and HLA in healthy donors. Study summary: As an earlier analysis found, 150 million to 200 million T cells yielded approximately 110 million unique TCR beta sequences. Broader study findings: The presence/absence work took it that sequencing depth was about the same across donors. As a later analysis revealed, most CMV-associated TCR beta chains appeared HLA-restricted.

Researchers ran the PCR with 60 Vbeta and 13 Jbeta primers. Here immunoSEQ multiplex PCR was the method, and the copy in TCRdb shows in-frame clones only, minus some. The data show 150,000 to 200,000 clones, with 81% seen just once and approximately 13% held by the top ten. This clone was recorded once. What it recognizes is unknown. Sequenced: PBMCs. This TCR derives from a woman aged 45 to 65 in good health and CMV-seronegative.

Here the CDR3 DNA reads TGTGCCAGCAGCACCGGAGGGTTGAAATGGGAGCAGTACTTC. This encodes CASSTGGLKWEQYF. The chain couples TRBV11-2 to TRBJ2-5, with D perhaps matching TRBD2 (6 bases). Looked up from germline, CDR1 is SGHAT and CDR2 is FQNNGV. V was shortened by 5 bases and J by 11 bases, with 21 bases between the two germline ends. This CDR3 has 14 residues.